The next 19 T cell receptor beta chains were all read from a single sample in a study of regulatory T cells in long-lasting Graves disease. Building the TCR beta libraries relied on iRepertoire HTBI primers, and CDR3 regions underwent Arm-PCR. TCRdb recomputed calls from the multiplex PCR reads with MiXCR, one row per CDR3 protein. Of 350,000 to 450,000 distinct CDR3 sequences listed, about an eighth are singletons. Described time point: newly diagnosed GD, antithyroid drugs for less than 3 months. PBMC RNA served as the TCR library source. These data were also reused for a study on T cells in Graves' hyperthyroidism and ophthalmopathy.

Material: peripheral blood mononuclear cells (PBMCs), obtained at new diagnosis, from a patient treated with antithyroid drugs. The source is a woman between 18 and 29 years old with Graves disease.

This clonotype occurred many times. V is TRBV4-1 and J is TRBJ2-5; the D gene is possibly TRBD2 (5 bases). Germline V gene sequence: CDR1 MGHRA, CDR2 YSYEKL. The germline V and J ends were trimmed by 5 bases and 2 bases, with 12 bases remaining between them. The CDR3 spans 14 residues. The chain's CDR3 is CASSARRAQETQYF. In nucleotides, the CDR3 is TGCGCCAGCAGCGCCCGGCGGGCACAAGAGACCCAGTACTTC.

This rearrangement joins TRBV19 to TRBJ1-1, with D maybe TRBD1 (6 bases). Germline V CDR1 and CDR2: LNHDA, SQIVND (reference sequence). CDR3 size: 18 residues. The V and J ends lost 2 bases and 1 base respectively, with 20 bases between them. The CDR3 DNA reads TGTGCCAGTAGTATACCTATCCACAGGGAGTACGAGAACACTGAAGCTTTCTTT. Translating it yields CASSIPIHREYENTEAFF.

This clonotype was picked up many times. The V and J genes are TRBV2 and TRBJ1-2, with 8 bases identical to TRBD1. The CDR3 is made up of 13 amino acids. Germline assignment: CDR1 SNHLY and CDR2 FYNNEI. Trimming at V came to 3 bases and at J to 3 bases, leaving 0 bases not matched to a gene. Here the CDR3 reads CASSETGDYGYTF. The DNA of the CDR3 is TGTGCCAGCAGTGAGACAGGGGACTATGGCTACACCTTC.

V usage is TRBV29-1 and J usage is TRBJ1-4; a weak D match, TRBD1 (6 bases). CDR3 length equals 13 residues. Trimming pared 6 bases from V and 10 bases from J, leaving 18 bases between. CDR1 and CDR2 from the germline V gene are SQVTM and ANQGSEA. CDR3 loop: CSVGEQGRGKLFF. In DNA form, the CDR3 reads TGCAGCGTCGGGGAACAGGGAAGGGGAAAACTGTTTTTT.

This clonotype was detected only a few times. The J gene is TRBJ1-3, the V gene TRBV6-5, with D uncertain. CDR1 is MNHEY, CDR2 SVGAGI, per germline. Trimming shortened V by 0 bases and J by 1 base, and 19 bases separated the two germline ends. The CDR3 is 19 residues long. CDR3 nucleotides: TGTGCCAGCAGTTACTCGATTCTTCTCACTGACGCTTCTGGAAACACCATATATTTT. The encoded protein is CASSYSILLTDASGNTIYF.

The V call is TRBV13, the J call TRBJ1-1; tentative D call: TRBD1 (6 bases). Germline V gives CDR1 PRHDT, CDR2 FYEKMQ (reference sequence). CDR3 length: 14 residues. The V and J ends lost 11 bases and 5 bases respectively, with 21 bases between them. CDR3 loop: CAGKQKGGRTEAFF. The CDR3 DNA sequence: TGTGCCGGCAAACAAAAAGGGGGGAGAACTGAAGCTTTCTTT.

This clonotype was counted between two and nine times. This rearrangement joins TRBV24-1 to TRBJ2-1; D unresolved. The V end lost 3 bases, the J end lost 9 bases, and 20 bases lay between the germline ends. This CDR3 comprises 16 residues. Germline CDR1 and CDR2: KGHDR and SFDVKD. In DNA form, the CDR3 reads TGTGCCACCAGTGATACCGGGCCTACATACTTTCTTGAGCAGTTCTTC. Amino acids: CATSDTGPTYFLEQFF.

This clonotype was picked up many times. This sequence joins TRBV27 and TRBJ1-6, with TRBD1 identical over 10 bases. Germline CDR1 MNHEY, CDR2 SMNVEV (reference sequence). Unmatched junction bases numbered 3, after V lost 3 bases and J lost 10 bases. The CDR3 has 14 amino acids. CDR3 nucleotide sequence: TGTGCCAGCAGTTTCGGACAGGGGGGCTCACCCCTCCACTTT. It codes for CASSFGQGGSPLHF.

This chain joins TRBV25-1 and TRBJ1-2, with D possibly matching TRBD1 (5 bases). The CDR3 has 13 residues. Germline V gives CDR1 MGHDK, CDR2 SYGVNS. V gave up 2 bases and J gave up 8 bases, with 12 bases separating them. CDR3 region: CASSEPGSKGYTF. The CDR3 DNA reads TGTGCCAGCAGTGAACCAGGGTCTAAGGGCTACACCTTC.

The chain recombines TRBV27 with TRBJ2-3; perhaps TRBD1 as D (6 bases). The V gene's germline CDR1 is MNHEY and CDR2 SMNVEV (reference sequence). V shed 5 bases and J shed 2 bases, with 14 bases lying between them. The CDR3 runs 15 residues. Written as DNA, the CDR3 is TGTGCCAGCAGTCCACAGGGAATTTACACAGATACGCAGTATTTT. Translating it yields CASSPQGIYTDTQYF.

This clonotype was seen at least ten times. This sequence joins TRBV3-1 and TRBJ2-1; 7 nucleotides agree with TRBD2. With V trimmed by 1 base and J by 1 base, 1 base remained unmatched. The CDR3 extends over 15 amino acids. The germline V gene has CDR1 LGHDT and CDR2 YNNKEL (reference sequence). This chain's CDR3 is CASSQARESYNEQFF. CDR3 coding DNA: TGTGCCAGCAGCCAAGCGCGGGAGTCCTACAATGAGCAGTTCTTC.

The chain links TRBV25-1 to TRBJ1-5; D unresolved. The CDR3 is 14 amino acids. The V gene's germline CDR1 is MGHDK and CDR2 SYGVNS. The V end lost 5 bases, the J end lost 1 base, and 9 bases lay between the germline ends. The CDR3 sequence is CASSHSGSNQPQHF. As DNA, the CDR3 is TGTGCCAGCAGTCATTCCGGGAGCAATCAGCCCCAGCATTTT.

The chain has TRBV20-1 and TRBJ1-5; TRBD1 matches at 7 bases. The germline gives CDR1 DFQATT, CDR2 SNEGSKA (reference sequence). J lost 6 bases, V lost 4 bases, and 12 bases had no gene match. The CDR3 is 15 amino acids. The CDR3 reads CSANLRQGGAQPQHF. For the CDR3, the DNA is TGCAGTGCTAACCTAAGACAGGGAGGTGCTCAGCCCCAGCATTTT.

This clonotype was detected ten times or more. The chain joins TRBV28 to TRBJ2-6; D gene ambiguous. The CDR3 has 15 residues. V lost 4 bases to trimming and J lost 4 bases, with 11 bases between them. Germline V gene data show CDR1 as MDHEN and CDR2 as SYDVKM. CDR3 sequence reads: CASSSVQAGANVLTF. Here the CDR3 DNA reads TGTGCCAGCAGTTCAGTACAAGCAGGGGCCAACGTCCTGACTTTC.

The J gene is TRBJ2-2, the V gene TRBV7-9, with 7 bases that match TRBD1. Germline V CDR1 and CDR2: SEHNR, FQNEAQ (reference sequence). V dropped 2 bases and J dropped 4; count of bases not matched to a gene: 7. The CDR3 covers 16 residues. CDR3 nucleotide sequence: TGTGCCAGCAGCTTACCGGGACAGAAAATCACCGGGGAGCTGTTTTTT. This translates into CASSLPGQKITGELFF.

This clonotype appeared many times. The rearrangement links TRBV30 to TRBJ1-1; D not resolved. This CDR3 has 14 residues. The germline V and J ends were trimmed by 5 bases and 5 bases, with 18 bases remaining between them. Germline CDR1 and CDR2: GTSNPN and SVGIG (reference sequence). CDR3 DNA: TGTGCCTGGGGATTCGAGACGAGAAAAACTGAAGCTTTCTTT. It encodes CAWGFETRKTEAFF.

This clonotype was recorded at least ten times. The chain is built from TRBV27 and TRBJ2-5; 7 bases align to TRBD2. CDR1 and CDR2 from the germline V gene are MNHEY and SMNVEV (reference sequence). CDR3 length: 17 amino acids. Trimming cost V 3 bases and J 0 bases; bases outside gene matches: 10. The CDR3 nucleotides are TGTGCCAGCAGTTTCCTGCGGGCTAGCGGCCACCAAGAGACCCAGTACTTC. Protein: CASSFLRASGHQETQYF.

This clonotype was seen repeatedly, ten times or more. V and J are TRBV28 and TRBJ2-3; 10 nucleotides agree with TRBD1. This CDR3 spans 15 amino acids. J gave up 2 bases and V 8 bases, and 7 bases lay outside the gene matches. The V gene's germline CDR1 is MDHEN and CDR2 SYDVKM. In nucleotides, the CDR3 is TGTGCCAGCTTATGGGACAGGGGCCCCACAGATACGCAGTATTTT. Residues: CASLWDRGPTDTQYF.

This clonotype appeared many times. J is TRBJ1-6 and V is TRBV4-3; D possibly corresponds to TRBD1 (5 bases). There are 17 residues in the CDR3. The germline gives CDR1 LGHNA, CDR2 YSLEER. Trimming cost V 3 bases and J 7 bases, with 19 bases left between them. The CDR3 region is CASSHPPPGTANSPLHF. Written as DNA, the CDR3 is TGCGCCAGCAGCCACCCACCTCCCGGGACGGCAAATTCACCCCTCCACTTT.